Each of the 25 T cell receptor beta chains below was sequenced from the same sample in a study of neoadjuvant anti-PD-1 for oral cavity cancer. The method was immunoSEQ multiplex PCR; TCRdb's version includes in-frame clones alone and lacks a portion of them. Of about 7,600 clones listed, around 50% were seen once; the top ten hold approximately 10%. The sequences come from tumor tissue, collected before nivolumab (anti-PD-1) treatment. The receptors here all came from a person aged 35 to 85 with oral cavity squamous cell carcinoma.

The genes are TRBV5-4 and TRBJ1-3, with 8 bases fitting TRBD1. With 4 bases clipped from V and 0 bases from J, the junction kept 3 bases outside the gene matches. The CDR3 length is 15 residues. In germline, CDR1 is SGHNT, CDR2 YYREEE (reference sequence). The CDR3 sequence: CASSPQGASGNTIYF. In nucleotides, the CDR3 is TGTGCCAGCAGCCCTCAGGGGGCCTCTGGAAACACCATATATTTT.

V and J are TRBV29-1 and TRBJ2-5; 9 nucleotides agree with TRBD2. Germline loops: CDR1 SQVTM, CDR2 ANQGSEA. CDR3 size: 14 residues. CDR3 nucleotide sequence: TGCGCCGGCGGGAGGGTCGGGTCGGGGGAGACCCAGTACTTC. This encodes CAGGRVGSGETQYF.

V is TRBV19 and J is TRBJ2-2; no clear D gene. V was pared by 2 bases and J by 7 bases, with 8 bases between. In germline, CDR1 is LNHDA, CDR2 SQIVND (reference sequence). The CDR3 contains 13 residues. In DNA, the CDR3 is TGTGCCAGTAGTATATTCGGGCTCGGGGAGCTGTTTTTT. Protein product: CASSIFGLGELFF.

This chain uses TRBV30 with TRBJ2-1; possibly TRBD2 for D (6 bases). The CDR3 length is 15 residues. Germline values: CDR1 GTSNPN, CDR2 SVGIG (reference sequence). The V gene lost 0 bases and the J gene lost 3 bases, with 12 bases spanning the gap. The CDR3 spells CAWSVSGGVYNEQFF. The CDR3 nucleotides read TGTGCCTGGAGTGTAAGCGGCGGGGTCTACAATGAGCAGTTCTTC.

The chain joins TRBV11-1 to TRBJ2-1; maybe TRBD1 (5 bases). V shed 5 bases and J shed 0 bases, with 14 bases lying between them. From germline, CDR1 is SGHAT and CDR2 FQDESV (reference sequence). The CDR3 is made up of 16 amino acids. CDR3 sequence (DNA): TGTGCCAGCAGCCTCCAGACAGTAAGCTCCTACAATGAGCAGTTCTTC. Its protein product is CASSLQTVSSYNEQFF. The variable domain in full, with the rest retrieved from reference TRBV11-1 and TRBJ2-1, is EAEVAQSPRYKITEKSQAVAFWCDPISGHATLYWYRQILGQGPELLVQFQDESVVDDSQLPKDRFSAERLKGVDSTLKIQPAELGDSAMYLCASSLQTVSSYNEQFFGPGTRLTVL.

There are a few counts of this clone. The chain uses TRBV11-2 and TRBJ1-2, with D maybe TRBD1 (6 bases). The V gene's germline CDR1 is SGHAT and CDR2 FQNNGV. Between the trimmed V and J ends, which lost 5 bases and 4 bases, there was a span of 17 bases. The CDR3 has 15 residues. CDR3 nucleotide sequence: TGTGCCAGCAGCCCTCCGGGGGCGGGGGGCTATGGCTACACCTTC. Amino acid sequence: CASSPPGAGGYGYTF.

This clone was counted between two and nine times. The chain uses TRBV28 and TRBJ1-1; no definite D call. CDR1 is MDHEN and CDR2 is SYDVKM in the germline V gene. Trimming stripped 5 bases from V and 1 base from J, with 14 bases between. The CDR3 covers 15 residues. The CDR3 nucleotides read TGTGCCAGCAGTGCCGCCGACGCTCGGAACACTGAAGCTTTCTTT. It is translated as CASSAADARNTEAFF.

V and J are TRBV7-9 and TRBJ2-7; no definite D call. V was clipped by 0 bases and J by 3 bases, with 6 bases between them. Looked up from germline, CDR1 is SEHNR and CDR2 is FQNEAQ (reference sequence). The CDR3 extends over 13 amino acids. The CDR3 DNA sequence: TGTGCCAGCAGCTTAGCGATGGGCTACGAGCAGTACTTC. It translates to CASSLAMGYEQYF.

The chain recombines TRBV5-1 with TRBJ2-1, with TRBD2 matching 9 bases. The V gene's germline CDR1 is SGHRS and CDR2 YFSETQ. This CDR3 is 14 amino acids long. V shed 0 bases, J shed 14 bases, and the junction held 9 bases outside the gene matches. The CDR3 bases are TGCGCCAGCAGCTTGGGCGGACTAGCGAGAATTAAGTTCTTC. Its protein is CASSLGGLARIKFF.

The chain employs TRBV2 and TRBJ2-4; D is possibly TRBD2 (7 bases). CDR1 is SNHLY and CDR2 is FYNNEI in the germline V gene. Trimming removed 5 bases at V and 9 bases at J, with 14 bases between. The CDR3 runs 13 residues. CDR3 coding DNA: TGTGCCAGCAGTTCGAACAGGGAGGGCATTCAGTACTTC. Its protein is CASSSNREGIQYF.

This clone was seen more than once but under ten times. The chain employs TRBV5-1 and TRBJ2-5; 9 positions agree with TRBD2. CDR1 is SGHRS and CDR2 is YFSETQ in the germline V gene. This CDR3 contains 16 residues. V shed 0 bases and J 4 bases; nucleotides not matched to a gene: 7. This CDR3 is CASSLAAGLAGETQYF. In DNA form, the CDR3 reads TGCGCCAGCAGCTTGGCCGCGGGACTAGCTGGAGAGACCCAGTACTTC.

This clone was picked up a small number of times. The chain couples TRBV9 to TRBJ2-7; perhaps D is TRBD1 or TRBD2 (5 bases each). Trimming removed 6 bases at V and 7 bases at J, with 23 bases between. Germline CDR1 and CDR2: SGDLS and YYNGEE. This CDR3 region has 15 residues. In DNA form, the CDR3 reads TGTGCCAGCACCTTGGGACCCGACGAACTACGGGAGCAGTACTTC. As protein: CASTLGPDELREQYF.

The CDR3 DNA follows: TGTGCCAGCAGCTTAGGGCCTAGCTACGCGAACACCGGGGAGCTGTTTTTT. Its protein product is CASSLGPSYANTGELFF. The gene calls are TRBV7-2 and TRBJ2-2; D possibly corresponds to TRBD2 (5 bases). The germline V gene encodes CDR1 SGHTA and CDR2 FQGNSA. V was trimmed by 1 base and J by 0 bases, leaving 12 bases between them. This CDR3 region has 17 residues. Using reference TRBV7-2 and TRBJ2-2 for the parts outside the CDR3, the full variable domain is GAGVSQSPSNKVTEKGKDVELRCDPISGHTALYWYRQSLGQGLEFLIYFQGNSAPDKSGLPSDRFSAERTGGSVSTLTIQRTQQEDSAVYLCASSLGPSYANTGELFFGEGSRLTVL.

The genes are TRBV29-1 and TRBJ2-7; 8 bases match TRBD2. V lost 4 bases, J lost 5 bases, and 13 bases stayed unmatched. Looked up from germline, CDR1 is SQVTM and CDR2 is ANQGSEA. CDR3 length: 15 amino acids. CDR3 residues: CSVGSLSGGMDEQYF. The CDR3 region has the DNA TGCAGCGTTGGTTCCCTGTCGGGGGGGATGGACGAGCAGTACTTC.

The gene calls are TRBV28 and TRBJ2-7, with 7 bases aligning to TRBD1. Trimming removed 10 bases from V and 2 bases from J; junction bases left unmatched: 8. CDR1 is MDHEN and CDR2 is SYDVKM in the germline V gene. The CDR3 has 13 amino acids. Here the CDR3 reads CATRTGGPYEQYF. The CDR3 bases are TGTGCCACTAGGACAGGCGGACCCTACGAGCAGTACTTC. Variable domain in full (rest from reference TRBV28 and TRBJ2-7): DVKVTQSSRYLVKRTGEKVFLECVQDMDHENMFWYRQDPGLGLRLIYFSYDVKMKEKGDIPEGYSVSREKKERFSLILESASTNQTSMYLCATRTGGPYEQYFGPGTRLTVT.

The chain employs TRBV21-1 and TRBJ2-1; the listed D gene, TRBD2, was not tested against the DNA. TRBV21-1 is annotated as a pseudogene. The length of the CDR3 is 17 residues. The CDR3 sequence is CASSALTSGRMCNEQFF. Written as DNA, the CDR3 is TGTGCCAGCAGCGCCTTAACTAGCGGGAGGATGTGCAATGAGCAGTTCTTC.

The chain is built from TRBV30 and TRBJ2-1; 11 bases align to TRBD2. Germline V lookup: CDR1 GTSNPN, CDR2 SVGIG (reference sequence). After removal of 4 bases from V and 0 bases from J, the junction contained 8 bases not matched to a gene. This CDR3 has 17 amino acids. CDR3 region: CAWTPGTSGSSYNEQFF. The CDR3 bases are TGTGCCTGGACCCCCGGGACTAGCGGAAGCTCCTACAATGAGCAGTTCTTC.

This clone was detected only once. This rearrangement joins TRBV7-8 to TRBJ2-3; TRBD2 aligns across 12 bases. Trimming removed 3 bases from V and 4 bases from J; junction bases left unmatched: 5. This CDR3 spans 16 amino acids. Germline V gene sequence: CDR1 SGHVS, CDR2 FQNEAQ. CDR3 nucleotide sequence: TGTGCCAGCAGCTTGCTGACTAGCGGGAGATCAGATACGCAGTATTTT. It codes for CASSLLTSGRSDTQYF.

This clone is classed as large. The V gene is TRBV10-2, the J gene TRBJ1-1; no clear D. CDR1 and CDR2 from the germline V gene are WSHSY and SAAADI. The CDR3 contains 12 residues. V was trimmed by 2 bases and J by 12 bases, leaving 13 bases between them. CDR3 sequence: CASSETVGPSFF. The CDR3 nucleotides read TGCGCCAGCAGTGAGACCGTCGGACCCTCTTTCTTT.

A few counts support this clone. V gene TRBV19 combines with J gene TRBJ1-5; possible D gene TRBD1, 6 bases. Trimming took off 7 bases at V and 3 bases at J, with 13 bases between the two ends. The CDR3 covers 14 residues. CDR1 is LNHDA and CDR2 is SQIVND in the germline V gene (reference sequence). The CDR3 here is CASNTGIDNQPQHF. CDR3 nucleotide sequence: TGTGCCAGTAATACAGGGATTGACAATCAGCCCCAGCATTTT. The full variable domain, its missing parts supplied by reference TRBV19 and TRBJ1-5, is DGGITQSPKYLFRKEGQNVTLSCEQNLNHDAMYWYRQDPGQGLRLIYYSQIVNDFQKGDIAEGYSVSREKKESFPLTVTSAQKNPTAFYLCASNTGIDNQPQHFGDGTRLSIL.

This clone showed up just a few times. J is TRBJ2-7 and V is TRBV5-1; TRBD2 aligns across 7 bases. Unmatched junction bases numbered 12, after V lost 6 bases and J lost 3 bases. Germline assignment: CDR1 SGHRS and CDR2 YFSETQ. This CDR3 region has 15 residues. The CDR3 region has the DNA TGCGCCAGCACCTGGGGAGGGACGGAGCTCTACGAGCAGTACTTC. Its protein is CASTWGGTELYEQYF.

The rearrangement uses TRBV6-4 and TRBJ2-1; D uncertain. The CDR3 is 14 residues long. Germline CDR1 is MRHNA and CDR2 is SNTAGT. V was clipped by 3 bases and J by 9 bases, with 15 bases between them. The CDR3 spells CASSEGGSFGEQFF. CDR3 coding DNA: TGTGCCAGCAGTGAGGGCGGATCTTTCGGTGAGCAGTTCTTC.

Only a few counts were recorded for this clone. This chain connects TRBV19 to TRBJ2-2; TRBD2 matches 14 bases. CDR3 length: 14 residues. With V trimmed by 8 bases and J by 8 bases, 4 bases remained unmatched. Germline CDR1 LNHDA, CDR2 SQIVND (reference sequence). For the CDR3, the DNA is TGTGCCAGTCTAGGACTAGCGGGAGGTGGGGAGCTGTTTTTT. Its translation is CASLGLAGGGELFF.

The chain couples TRBV7-8 to TRBJ2-2; D possibly corresponds to TRBD1 (5 bases). V lost 4 bases and J 8 bases, leaving 8 bases between the germline ends. The germline gives CDR1 SGHVS, CDR2 FQNEAQ. This CDR3 is 12 amino acids long. CDR3 sequence reads: CASSSRVGELFF. In nucleotides, the CDR3 is TGTGCCAGCAGCTCCAGGGTGGGGGAGCTGTTTTTT.

This clone was seen a handful of times. V gene TRBV5-1 combines with J gene TRBJ2-7, with D hard to call. Germline CDR1 SGHRS, CDR2 YFSETQ. CDR3 size: 12 residues. V was trimmed by 4 bases and J by 6 bases, leaving 11 bases between them. The CDR3 bases are TGCGCCAGCAGCCTAGACATTGGCGAGCAGTACTTC. Encoded protein: CASSLDIGEQYF.